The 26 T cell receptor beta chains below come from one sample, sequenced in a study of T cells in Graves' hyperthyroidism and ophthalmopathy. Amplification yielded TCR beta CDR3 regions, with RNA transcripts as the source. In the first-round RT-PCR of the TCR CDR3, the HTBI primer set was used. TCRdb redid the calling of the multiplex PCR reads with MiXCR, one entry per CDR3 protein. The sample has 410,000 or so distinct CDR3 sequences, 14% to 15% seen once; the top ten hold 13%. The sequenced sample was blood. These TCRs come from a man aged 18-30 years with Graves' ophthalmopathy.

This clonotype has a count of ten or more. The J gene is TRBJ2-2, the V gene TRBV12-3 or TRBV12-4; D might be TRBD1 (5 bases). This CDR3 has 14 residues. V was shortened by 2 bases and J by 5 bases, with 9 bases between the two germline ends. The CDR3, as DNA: TGTGCCAGCAGTTTACAGGGCCTGACCGGGGAGCTGTTTTTT. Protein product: CASSLQGLTGELFF.

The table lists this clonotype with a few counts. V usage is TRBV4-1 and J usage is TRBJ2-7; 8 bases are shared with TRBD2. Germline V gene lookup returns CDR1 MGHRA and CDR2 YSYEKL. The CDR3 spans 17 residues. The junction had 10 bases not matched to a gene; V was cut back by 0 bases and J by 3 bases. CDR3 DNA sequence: TGCGCCAGCAGCCAAGATCATGAGGGACTAGGGGTCTACGAGCAGTACTTC. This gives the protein CASSQDHEGLGVYEQYF.

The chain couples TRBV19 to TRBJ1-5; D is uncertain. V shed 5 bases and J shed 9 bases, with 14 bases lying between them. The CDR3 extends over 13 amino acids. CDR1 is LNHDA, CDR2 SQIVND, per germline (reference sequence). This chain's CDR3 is CASSSYSFRPQHF. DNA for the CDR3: TGTGCCAGTAGTTCATACAGCTTTCGGCCCCAGCATTTT.

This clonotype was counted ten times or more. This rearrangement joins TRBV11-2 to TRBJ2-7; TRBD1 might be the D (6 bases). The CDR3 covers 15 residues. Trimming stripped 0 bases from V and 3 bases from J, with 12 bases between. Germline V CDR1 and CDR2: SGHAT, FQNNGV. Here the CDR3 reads CASSLDLLDSYEQYF. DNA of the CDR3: TGTGCCAGCAGCTTAGATCTCCTGGACAGCTACGAGCAGTACTTC. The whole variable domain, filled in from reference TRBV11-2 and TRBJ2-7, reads EAGVAQSPRYKIIEKRQSVAFWCNPISGHATLYWYQQILGQGPKLLIQFQNNGVVDDSQLPKDRFSAERLKGVDSTLKIQPAKLEDSAVYLCASSLDLLDSYEQYFGPGTRLTVT.

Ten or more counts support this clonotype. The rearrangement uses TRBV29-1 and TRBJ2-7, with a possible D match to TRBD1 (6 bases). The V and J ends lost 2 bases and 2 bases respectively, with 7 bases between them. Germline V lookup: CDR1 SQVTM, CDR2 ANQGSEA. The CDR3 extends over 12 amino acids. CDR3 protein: CSVETGPYEQYF. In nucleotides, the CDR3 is TGCAGCGTTGAAACAGGGCCCTACGAGCAGTACTTC.

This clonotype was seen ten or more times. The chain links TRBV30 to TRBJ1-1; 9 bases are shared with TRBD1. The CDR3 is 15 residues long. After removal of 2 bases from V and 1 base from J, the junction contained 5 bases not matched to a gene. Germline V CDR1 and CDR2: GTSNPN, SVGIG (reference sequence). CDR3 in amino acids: CAWSPGQGRNTEAFF. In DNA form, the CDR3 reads TGTGCCTGGAGTCCAGGACAGGGGAGGAACACTGAAGCTTTCTTT.

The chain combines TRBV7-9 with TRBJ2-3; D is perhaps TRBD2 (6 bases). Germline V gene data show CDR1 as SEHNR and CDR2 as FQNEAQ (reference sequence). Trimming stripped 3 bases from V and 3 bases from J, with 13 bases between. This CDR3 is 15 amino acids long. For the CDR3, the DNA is TGTGCCAGCAGCTTGCGGGGTCTGGGGACAGATACGCAGTATTTT. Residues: CASSLRGLGTDTQYF.

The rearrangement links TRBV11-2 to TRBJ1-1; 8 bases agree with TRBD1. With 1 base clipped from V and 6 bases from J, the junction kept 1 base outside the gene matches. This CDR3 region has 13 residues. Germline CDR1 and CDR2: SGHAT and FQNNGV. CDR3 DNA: TGTGCCAGCAGCTTAGTACAGGGGGCTGAAGCTTTCTTT. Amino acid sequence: CASSLVQGAEAFF.

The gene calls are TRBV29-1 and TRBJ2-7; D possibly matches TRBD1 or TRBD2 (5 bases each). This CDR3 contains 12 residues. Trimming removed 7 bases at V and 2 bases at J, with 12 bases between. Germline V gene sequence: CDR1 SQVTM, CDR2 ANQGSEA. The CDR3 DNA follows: TGCAGCGCCATTGGGGACCCCTACGAGCAGTACTTC. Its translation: CSAIGDPYEQYF.

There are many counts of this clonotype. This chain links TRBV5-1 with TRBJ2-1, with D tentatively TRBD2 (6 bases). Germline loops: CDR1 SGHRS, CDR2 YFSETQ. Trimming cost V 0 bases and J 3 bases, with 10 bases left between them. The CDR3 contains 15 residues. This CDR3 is CASSLGDSGYNEQFF. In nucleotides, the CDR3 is TGCGCCAGCAGCTTGGGGGATAGCGGCTACAATGAGCAGTTCTTC.

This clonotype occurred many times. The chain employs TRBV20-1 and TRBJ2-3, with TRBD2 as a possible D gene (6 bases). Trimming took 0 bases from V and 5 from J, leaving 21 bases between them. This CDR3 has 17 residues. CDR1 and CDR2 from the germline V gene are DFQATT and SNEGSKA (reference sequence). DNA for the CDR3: TGCAGTGCTAGAGAAGACGGGGAGTGGGGGGATGGAGATACGCAGTATTTT. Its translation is CSAREDGEWGDGDTQYF.

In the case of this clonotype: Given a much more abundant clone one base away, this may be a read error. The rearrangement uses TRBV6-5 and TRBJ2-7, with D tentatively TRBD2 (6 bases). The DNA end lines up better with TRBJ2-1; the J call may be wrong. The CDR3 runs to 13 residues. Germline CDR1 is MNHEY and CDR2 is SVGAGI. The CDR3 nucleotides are TGTGCCAGCAGTTTACGGCGGGGCTACGAGCAGTTCTTC. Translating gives CASSLRRGYEQFF.

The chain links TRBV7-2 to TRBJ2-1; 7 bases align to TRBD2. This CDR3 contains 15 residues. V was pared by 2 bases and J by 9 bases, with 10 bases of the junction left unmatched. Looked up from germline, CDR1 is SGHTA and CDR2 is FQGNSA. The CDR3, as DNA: TGTGCCAGCAGCTTATCGCGGGGGATATCGCCTGAGCAGTTCTTC. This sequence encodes CASSLSRGISPEQFF.

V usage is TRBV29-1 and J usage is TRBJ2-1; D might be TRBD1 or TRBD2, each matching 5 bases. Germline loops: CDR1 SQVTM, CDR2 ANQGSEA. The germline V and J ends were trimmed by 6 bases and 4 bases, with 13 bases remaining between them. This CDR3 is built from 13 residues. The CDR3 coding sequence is TGCAGCGTAGCCACGGGACCTTACAATGAGCAGTTCTTC. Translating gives CSVATGPYNEQFF.

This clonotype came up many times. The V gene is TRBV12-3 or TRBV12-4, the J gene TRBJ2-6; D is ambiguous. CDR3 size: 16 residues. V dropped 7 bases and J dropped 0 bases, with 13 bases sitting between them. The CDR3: CASTFARSSGANVLTF. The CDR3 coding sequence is TGTGCCAGCACTTTTGCTCGGTCCTCTGGGGCCAACGTCCTGACTTTC.

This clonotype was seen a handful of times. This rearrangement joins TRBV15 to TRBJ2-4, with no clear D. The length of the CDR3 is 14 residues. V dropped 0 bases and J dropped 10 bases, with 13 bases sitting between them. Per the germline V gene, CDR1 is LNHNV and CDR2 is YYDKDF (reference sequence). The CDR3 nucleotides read TGTGCCACCAGCAGAGATTTAGGAGATGCGATTCAGTACTTC. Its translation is CATSRDLGDAIQYF.

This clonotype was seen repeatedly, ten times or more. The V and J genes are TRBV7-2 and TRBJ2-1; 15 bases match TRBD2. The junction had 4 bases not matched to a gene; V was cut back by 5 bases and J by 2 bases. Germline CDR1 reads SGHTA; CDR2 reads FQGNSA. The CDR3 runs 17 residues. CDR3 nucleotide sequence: TGTGCCAGCAGCGGTGGGACTAGCGGGAGGACCTACAATGAGCAGTTCTTC. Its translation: CASSGGTSGRTYNEQFF. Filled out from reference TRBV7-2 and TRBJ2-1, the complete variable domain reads GAGVSQSPSNKVTEKGKDVELRCDPISGHTALYWYRQSLGQGLEFLIYFQGNSAPDKSGLPSDRFSAERTGGSVSTLTIQRTQQEDSAVYLCASSGGTSGRTYNEQFFGPGTRLTVL.

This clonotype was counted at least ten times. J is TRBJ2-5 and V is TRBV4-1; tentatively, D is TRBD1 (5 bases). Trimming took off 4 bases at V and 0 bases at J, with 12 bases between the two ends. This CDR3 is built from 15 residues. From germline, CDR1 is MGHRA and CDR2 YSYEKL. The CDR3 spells CASSRRGLYQETQYF. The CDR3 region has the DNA TGCGCCAGCAGCCGAAGGGGTTTGTACCAAGAGACCCAGTACTTC.

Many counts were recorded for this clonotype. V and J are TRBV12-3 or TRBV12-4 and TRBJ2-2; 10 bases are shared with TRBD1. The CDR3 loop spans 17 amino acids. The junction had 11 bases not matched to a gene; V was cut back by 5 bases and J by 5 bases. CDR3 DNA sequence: TGTGCCAGCAGTCCGGGACAGGGGCCAGCGGGTACCGGGGAGCTGTTTTTT. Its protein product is CASSPGQGPAGTGELFF.

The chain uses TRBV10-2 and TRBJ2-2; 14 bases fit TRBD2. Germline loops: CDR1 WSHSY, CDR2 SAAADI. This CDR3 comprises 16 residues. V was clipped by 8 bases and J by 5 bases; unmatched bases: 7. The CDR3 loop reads CASAGLAGVSTGELFF. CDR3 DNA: TGCGCCAGCGCGGGACTAGCGGGAGTATCTACCGGGGAGCTGTTTTTT.

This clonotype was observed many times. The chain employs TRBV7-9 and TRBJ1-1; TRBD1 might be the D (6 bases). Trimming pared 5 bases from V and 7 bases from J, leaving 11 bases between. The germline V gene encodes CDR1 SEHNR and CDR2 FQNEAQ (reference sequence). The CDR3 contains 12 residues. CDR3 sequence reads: CASSPRTVEAFF. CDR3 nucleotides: TGTGCCAGCAGCCCCCGGACAGTTGAAGCTTTCTTT.

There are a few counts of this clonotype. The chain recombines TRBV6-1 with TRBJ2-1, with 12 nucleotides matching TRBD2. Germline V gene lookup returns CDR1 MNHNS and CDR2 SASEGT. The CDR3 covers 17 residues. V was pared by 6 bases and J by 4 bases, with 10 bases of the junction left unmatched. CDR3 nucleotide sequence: TGTGCCAGCAGGGATTCTAGCGGGAGGGTAGGATACAATGAGCAGTTCTTC. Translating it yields CASRDSSGRVGYNEQFF.

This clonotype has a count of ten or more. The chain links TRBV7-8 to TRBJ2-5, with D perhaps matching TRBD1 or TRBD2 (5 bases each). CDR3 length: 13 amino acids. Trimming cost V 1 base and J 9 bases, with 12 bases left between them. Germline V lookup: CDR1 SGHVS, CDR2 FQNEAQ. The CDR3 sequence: CASSLGDPGAQYF. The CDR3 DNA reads TGTGCCAGCAGCTTAGGGGACCCCGGGGCCCAGTACTTC.

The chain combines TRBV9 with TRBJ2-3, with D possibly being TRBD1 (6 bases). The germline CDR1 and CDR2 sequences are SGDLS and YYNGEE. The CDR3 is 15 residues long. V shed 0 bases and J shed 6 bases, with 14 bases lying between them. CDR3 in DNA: TGTGCCAGCAGCGTAGCTCACAGGGAAGCCGATACGCAGTATTTT. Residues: CASSVAHREADTQYF.

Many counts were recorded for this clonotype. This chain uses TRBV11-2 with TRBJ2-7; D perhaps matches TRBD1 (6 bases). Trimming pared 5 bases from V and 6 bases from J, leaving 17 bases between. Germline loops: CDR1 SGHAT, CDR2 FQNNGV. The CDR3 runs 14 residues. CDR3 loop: CASSGPGTPSEQYF. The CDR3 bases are TGTGCCAGCAGCGGACCCGGGACACCGTCCGAGCAGTACTTC.

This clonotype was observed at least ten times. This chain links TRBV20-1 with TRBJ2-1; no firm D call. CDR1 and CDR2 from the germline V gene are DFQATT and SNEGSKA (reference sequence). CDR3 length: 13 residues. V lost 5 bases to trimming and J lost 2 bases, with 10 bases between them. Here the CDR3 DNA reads TGCAGTGCTCTCGAACCTACCTACAATGAGCAGTTCTTC. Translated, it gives CSALEPTYNEQFF.